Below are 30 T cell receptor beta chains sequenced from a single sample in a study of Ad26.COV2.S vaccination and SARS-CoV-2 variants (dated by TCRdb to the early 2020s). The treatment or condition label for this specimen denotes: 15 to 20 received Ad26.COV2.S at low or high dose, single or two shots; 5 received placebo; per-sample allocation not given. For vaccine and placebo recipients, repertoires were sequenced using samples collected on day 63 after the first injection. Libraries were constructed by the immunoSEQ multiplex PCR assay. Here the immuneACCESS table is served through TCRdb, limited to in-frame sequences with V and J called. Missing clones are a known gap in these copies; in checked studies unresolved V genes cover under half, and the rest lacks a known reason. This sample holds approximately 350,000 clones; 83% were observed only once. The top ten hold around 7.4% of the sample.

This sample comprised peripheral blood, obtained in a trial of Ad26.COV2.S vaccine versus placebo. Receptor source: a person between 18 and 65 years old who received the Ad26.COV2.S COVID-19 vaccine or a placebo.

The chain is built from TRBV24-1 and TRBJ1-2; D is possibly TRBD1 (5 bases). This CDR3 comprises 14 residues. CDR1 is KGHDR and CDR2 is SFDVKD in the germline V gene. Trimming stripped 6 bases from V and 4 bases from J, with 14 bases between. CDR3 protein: CATSPRTGVYGYTF. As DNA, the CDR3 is TGTGCCACCAGTCCCCGGACGGGGGTCTATGGCTACACCTTC.

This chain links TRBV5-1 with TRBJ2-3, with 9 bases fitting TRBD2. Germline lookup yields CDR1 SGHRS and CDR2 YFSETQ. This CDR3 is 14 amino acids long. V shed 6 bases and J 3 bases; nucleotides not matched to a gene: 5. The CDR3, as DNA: TGCGCCAGCATGGCTAGCGGGAAAACAGATACGCAGTATTTT. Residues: CASMASGKTDTQYF.

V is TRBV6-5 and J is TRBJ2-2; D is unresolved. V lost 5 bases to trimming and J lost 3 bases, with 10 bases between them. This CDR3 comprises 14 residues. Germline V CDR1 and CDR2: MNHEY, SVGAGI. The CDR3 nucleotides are TGTGCCAGCAGTACGGACCGCGACACCGGGGAGCTGTTTTTT. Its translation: CASSTDRDTGELFF.

The CDR3 DNA reads as TGTGCCAGTAGTATGGGGACCGGCGGGTCCTACGAGCAGTACTTC. This codes for CASSMGTGGSYEQYF. This chain connects TRBV19 to TRBJ2-7; either TRBD1 or TRBD2 may fit D (5 bases each). Between the trimmed V and J ends, which lost 3 bases and 1 base, there was a span of 13 bases. The CDR3 spans 15 residues. The germline CDR1 and CDR2 sequences are LNHDA and SQIVND (reference sequence).

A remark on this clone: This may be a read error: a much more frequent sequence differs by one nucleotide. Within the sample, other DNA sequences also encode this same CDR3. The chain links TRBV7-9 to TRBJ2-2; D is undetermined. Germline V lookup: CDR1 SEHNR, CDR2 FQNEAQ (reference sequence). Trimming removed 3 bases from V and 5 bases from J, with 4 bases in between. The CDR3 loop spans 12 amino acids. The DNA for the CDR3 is TGTGCCAGCAGCTTCGGGACCGGGGAGCTGTTTTTT. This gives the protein CASSFGTGELFF. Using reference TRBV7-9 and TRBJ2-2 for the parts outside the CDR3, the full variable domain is DTGVSQNPRHKITKRGQNVTFRCDPISEHNRLYWYRQTLGQGPEFLTYFQNEAQLEKSRLLSDRFSAERPKGSFSTLEIQRTEQGDSAMYLCASSFGTGELFFGEGSRLTVL.

In DNA form, the CDR3 reads TGCGCCAGCAGCCCAGGGCCAGCGAAGAATTCACCCCTCCACTTT. It specifies CASSPGPAKNSPLHF. The chain has TRBV4-1 and TRBJ1-6; weak D call: TRBD1 (5 bases). The CDR3 runs to 15 residues. CDR1 and CDR2 (germline): MGHRA, YSYEKL. Trimming took off 4 bases at V and 7 bases at J, with 14 bases between the two ends.

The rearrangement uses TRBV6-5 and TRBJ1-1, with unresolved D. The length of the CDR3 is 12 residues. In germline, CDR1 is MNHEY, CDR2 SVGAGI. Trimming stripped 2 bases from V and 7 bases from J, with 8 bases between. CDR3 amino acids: CASSYRMGEAFF. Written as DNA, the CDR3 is TGTGCCAGCAGTTACAGGATGGGTGAAGCTTTCTTT.

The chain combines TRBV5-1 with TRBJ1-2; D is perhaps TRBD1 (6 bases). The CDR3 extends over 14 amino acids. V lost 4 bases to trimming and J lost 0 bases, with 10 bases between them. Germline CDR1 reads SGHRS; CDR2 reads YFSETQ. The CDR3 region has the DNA TGCGCCAGCAGCCGGACAGAAGCTAACTATGGCTACACCTTC. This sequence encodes CASSRTEANYGYTF.

Written as DNA, the CDR3 is TGTGCCTGGACAGTCGATGGGCACCCGAACACTGAAGCTTTCTTT. Translating it yields CAWTVDGHPNTEAFF. The V call is TRBV30, the J call TRBJ1-1; D gene ambiguous. Deletions cut 4 bases from V and 1 base from J, with 16 bases between. The CDR3 is 15 residues long. The germline gives CDR1 GTSNPN, CDR2 SVGIG (reference sequence).

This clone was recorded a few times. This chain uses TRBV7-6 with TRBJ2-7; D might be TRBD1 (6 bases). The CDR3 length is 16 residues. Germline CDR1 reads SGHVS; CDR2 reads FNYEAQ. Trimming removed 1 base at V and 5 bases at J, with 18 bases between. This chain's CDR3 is CASSLGGGRPLDEQYF. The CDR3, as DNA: TGTGCCAGCAGCTTAGGAGGGGGACGGCCCCTAGACGAGCAGTACTTC. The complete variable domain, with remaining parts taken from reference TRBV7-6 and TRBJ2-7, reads GAGVSQSPRYKVTKRGQDVALRCDPISGHVSLYWYRQALGQGPEFLTYFNYEAQQDKSGLPNDRFSAERPEGSISTLTIQRTEQRDSAMYRCASSLGGGRPLDEQYFGPGTRLTVT.

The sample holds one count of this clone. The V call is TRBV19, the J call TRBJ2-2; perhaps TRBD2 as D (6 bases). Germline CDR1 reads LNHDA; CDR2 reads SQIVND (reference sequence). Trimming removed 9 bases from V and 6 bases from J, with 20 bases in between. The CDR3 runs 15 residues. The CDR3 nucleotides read TGTGCCAGCCTTTGGGGAGGCGCCCCGGCCGGGGAGCTGTTTTTT. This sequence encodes CASLWGGAPAGELFF.

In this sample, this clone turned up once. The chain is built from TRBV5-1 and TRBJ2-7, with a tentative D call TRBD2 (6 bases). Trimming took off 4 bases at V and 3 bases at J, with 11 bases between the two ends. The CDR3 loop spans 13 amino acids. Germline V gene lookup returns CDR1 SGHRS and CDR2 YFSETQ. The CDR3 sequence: CASSPGLDYEQYF. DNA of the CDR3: TGCGCCAGCAGCCCGGGACTGGACTACGAGCAGTACTTC.

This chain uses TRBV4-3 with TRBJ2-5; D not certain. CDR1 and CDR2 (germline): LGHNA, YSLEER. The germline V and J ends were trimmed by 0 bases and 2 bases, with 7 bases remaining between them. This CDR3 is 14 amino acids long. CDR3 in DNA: TGCGCCAGCAGCCAAGATTGGATACAAGAGACCCAGTACTTC. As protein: CASSQDWIQETQYF.

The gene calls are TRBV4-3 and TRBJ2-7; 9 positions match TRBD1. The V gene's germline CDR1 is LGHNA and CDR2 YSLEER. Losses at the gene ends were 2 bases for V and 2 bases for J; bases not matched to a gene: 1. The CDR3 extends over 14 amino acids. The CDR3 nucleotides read TGCGCCAGCAGCCAAAGACAGGGGGCCTACGAGCAGTACTTC. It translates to CASSQRQGAYEQYF.

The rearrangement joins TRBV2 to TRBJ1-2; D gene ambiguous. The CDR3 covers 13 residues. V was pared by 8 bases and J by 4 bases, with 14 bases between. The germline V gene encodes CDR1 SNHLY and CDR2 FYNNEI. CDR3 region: CASHPDLLYGYTF. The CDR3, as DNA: TGTGCCAGCCACCCTGACCTCCTCTATGGCTACACCTTC.

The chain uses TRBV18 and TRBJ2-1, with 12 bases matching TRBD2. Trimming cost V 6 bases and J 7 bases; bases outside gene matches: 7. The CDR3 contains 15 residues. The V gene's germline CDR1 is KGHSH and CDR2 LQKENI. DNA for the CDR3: TGTGCCAGCTCGCTAGCGGGGGGGCCGGAGAATGAGCAGTTCTTC. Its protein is CASSLAGGPENEQFF.

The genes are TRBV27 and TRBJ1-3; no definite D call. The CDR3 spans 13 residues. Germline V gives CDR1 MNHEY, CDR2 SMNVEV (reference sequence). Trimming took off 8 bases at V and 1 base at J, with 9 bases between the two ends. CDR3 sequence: CASGGRSGNTIYF. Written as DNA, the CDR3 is TGTGCCAGCGGTGGGAGGTCTGGAAACACCATATATTTT.

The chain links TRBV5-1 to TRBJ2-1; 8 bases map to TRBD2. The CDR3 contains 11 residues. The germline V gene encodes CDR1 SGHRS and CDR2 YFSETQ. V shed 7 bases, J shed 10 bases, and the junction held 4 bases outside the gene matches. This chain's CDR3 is CASRTSGEQFF. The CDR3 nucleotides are TGCGCCAGCCGTACTAGCGGAGAGCAGTTCTTC.

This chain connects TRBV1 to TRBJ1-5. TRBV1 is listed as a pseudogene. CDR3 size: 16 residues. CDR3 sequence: CTDPGTYLLSNQPQHF. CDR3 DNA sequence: TGCACCGACCCCGGGACCTATCTTCTTAGCAATCAGCCCCAGCATTTT.

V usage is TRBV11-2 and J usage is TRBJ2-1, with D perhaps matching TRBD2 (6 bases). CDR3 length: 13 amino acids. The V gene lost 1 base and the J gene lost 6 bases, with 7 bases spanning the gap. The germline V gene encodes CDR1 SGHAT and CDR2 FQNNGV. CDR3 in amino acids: CASSLVRGNEQFF. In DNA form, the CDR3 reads TGTGCCAGCAGCTTAGTGCGGGGCAATGAGCAGTTCTTC.

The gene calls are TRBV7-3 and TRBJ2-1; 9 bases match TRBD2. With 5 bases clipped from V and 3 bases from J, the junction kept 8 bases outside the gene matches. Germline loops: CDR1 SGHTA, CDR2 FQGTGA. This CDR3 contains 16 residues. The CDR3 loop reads CASSLLAGTGYNEQFF. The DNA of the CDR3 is TGTGCCAGCAGCCTTCTAGCGGGGACCGGCTACAATGAGCAGTTCTTC. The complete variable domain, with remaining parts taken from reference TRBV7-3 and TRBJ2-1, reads GAGVSQTPSNKVTEKGKYVELRCDPISGHTALYWYRQSLGQGPEFLIYFQGTGAADDSGLPNDRFFAVRPEGSVSTLKIQRTERGDSAVYLCASSLLAGTGYNEQFFGPGTRLTVL.

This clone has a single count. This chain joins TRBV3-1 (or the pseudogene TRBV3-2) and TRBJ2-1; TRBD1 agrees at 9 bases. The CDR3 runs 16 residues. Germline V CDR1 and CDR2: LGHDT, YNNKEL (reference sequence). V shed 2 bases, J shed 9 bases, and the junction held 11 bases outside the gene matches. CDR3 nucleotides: TGTGCCAGCAGCCAACTAGGAGGACAGGGGATAGGTGAGCAGTTCTTC. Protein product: CASSQLGGQGIGEQFF.

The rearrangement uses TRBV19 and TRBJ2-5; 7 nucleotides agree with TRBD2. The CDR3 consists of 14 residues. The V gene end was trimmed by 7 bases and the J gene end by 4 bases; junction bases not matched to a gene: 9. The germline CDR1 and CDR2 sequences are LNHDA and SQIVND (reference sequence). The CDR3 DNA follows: TGTGCCAGTAAAAGTGAGGGAGGGCGAGAGACCCAGTACTTC. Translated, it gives CASKSEGGRETQYF.

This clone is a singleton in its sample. CDR3 sequence (DNA): TGTGCCAGCAGCTTGGGACAGGGAAAAACTGAAGCTTTCTTT. The encoded protein is CASSLGQGKTEAFF. This rearrangement joins TRBV5-5 to TRBJ1-1; TRBD1 aligns across 7 bases. CDR3 length equals 14 residues. With 0 bases clipped from V and 5 bases from J, the junction kept 4 bases outside the gene matches. Germline CDR1 and CDR2: SGHKS and YYEKEE (reference sequence).

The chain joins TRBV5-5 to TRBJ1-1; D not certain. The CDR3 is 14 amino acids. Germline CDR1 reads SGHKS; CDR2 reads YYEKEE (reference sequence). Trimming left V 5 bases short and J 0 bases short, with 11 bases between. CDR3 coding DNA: TGTGCCAGCAGTCGGCAGGCCCTGAACACTGAAGCTTTCTTT. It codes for CASSRQALNTEAFF.

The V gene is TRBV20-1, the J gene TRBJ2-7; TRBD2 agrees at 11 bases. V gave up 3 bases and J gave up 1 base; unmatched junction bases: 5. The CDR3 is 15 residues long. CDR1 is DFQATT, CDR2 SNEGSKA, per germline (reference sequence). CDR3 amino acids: CSASARLAGSYEQYF. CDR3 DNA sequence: TGCAGTGCTAGTGCTAGACTAGCGGGGTCCTACGAGCAGTACTTC.

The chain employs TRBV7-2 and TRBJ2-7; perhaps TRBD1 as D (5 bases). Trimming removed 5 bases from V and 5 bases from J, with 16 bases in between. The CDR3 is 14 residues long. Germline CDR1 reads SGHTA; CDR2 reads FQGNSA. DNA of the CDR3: TGTGCCAGCAGCCCCCAGGCAGGGATCCACGAGCAGTACTTC. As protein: CASSPQAGIHEQYF.

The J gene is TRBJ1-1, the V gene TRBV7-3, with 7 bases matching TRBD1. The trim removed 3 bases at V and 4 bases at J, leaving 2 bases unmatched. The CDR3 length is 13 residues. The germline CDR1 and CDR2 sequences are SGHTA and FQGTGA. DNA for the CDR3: TGTGCCAGCAGCTTCGCAGGGGGCACTGAAGCTTTCTTT. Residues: CASSFAGGTEAFF. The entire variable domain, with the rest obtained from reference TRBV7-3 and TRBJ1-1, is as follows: GAGVSQTPSNKVTEKGKYVELRCDPISGHTALYWYRQSLGQGPEFLIYFQGTGAADDSGLPNDRFFAVRPEGSVSTLKIQRTERGDSAVYLCASSFAGGTEAFFGQGTRLTVV.

The CDR3, as DNA: TGTGCCAGCAGCGTCGGACCGGGACAGGGGGGTGAAAAACTGTTTTTT. Translated: CASSVGPGQGGEKLFF. This chain joins TRBV9 and TRBJ1-4; 11 positions match TRBD1. This CDR3 contains 16 residues. CDR1 is SGDLS and CDR2 is YYNGEE in the germline V gene. V trimming: 2 bases; J trimming: 7 bases; junction bases outside the gene matches: 7.

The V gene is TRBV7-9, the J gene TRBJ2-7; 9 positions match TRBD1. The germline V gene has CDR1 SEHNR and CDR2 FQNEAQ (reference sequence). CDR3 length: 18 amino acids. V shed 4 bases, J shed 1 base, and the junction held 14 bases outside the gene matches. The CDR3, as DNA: TGTGCCAGCAGCTCCCAACCGGGACAGGGCACTAAGTCCTACGAGCAGTACTTC. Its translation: CASSSQPGQGTKSYEQYF.